A single sample is the source of the 3 T cell receptor beta chains below, sequenced in a study of blood T cell repertoires in COVID-19. TCRdb keeps only in-frame clones here, not all; method: immunoSEQ multiplex PCR. This table has 270,000 or so clones, around 89% appearing once. The source material was PBMCs or T cells enriched from blood (not recorded which). These receptors were collected from a woman in her 30s with acute COVID-19.

The chain uses TRBV12-3 or TRBV12-4 and TRBJ2-7; tentative D call: TRBD2 (6 bases). Deletions cut 6 bases from V and 4 bases from J, with 10 bases between. The CDR3 contains 12 residues. This CDR3 reads CASSQGGYEQYF. CDR3 bases: TGTGCCAGCAGCCAAGGAGGGTACGAGCAGTACTTC.

The V call is TRBV27, the J call TRBJ1-5; no clear D. CDR1 MNHEY and CDR2 SMNVEV come from the germline V gene (reference sequence). Trimming removed 3 bases at V and 0 bases at J, with 9 bases between. The CDR3 totals 15 residues. The chain's CDR3 is CASSLFRGSNQPQHF. CDR3 bases: TGTGCCAGCAGTTTGTTTCGGGGTAGCAATCAGCCCCAGCATTTT.

The J gene is TRBJ1-5, the V gene TRBV6-1; D gene unclear. This CDR3 is 14 amino acids long. V was trimmed by 3 bases and J by 7 bases, leaving 13 bases between them. Germline CDR1 and CDR2: MNHNS and SASEGT. The CDR3 reads CASSDRLRRQPQHF. DNA of the CDR3: TGTGCCAGCAGTGACCGACTGAGGAGGCAGCCCCAGCATTTT.